The 27 T cell receptor beta chains listed next were all sequenced from one sample in a study of T cell repertoires in cytomegalovirus infection. Antigens of these TCRs are unknown. A single record per CDR3 protein comes from TCRdb applying MiXCR to the reads. The sample includes about 52,000 distinct CDR3 sequences, around a fifth of them seen just once. Sequenced material: CD8+ T cells from cultured PBMCs, taken from culture after CMV antigen stimulation. The receptors were gathered from a human donor in good health (CMV status not recorded). Some clones in this sample may be carry-over from other donors' samples.

The rearrangement joins TRBV7-8 to TRBJ2-7; D is possibly TRBD1 (6 bases). The germline gives CDR1 SGHVS, CDR2 FQNEAQ. Trimming removed 4 bases from V and 5 bases from J, with 18 bases in between. CDR3 length equals 15 residues. CDR3 loop: CASSSKGQSANEQYF. CDR3 coding DNA: TGTGCCAGCAGCTCAAAGGGACAATCTGCTAACGAGCAGTACTTC.

J is TRBJ1-3 and V is TRBV6-2 or TRBV6-3; D call uncertain. This CDR3 is 13 amino acids long. The V gene's germline CDR1 is MNHEY and CDR2 SVGEGT. V gave up 2 bases and J gave up 11 bases, with 13 bases separating them. DNA of the CDR3: TGTGCCAGCAGTTACGACTTCAGCTCGGCCATATATTTT. Its translation: CASSYDFSSAIYF.

The genes are TRBV27 and TRBJ1-6; 9 bases align to TRBD1. Germline trimming cut 6 bases from V and 7 bases from J; bases unmatched to any gene: 4. This CDR3 has 14 residues. The germline V gene encodes CDR1 MNHEY and CDR2 SMNVEV (reference sequence). The CDR3 DNA reads as TGTGCCAGCAGCCAGACAGGGGGGAATTCACCCCTCCACTTT. Translation: CASSQTGGNSPLHF.

The chain carries TRBV2 and TRBJ1-1; TRBD1 matches 7 bases. This CDR3 contains 11 residues. Germline values: CDR1 SNHLY, CDR2 FYNNEI. V was clipped by 10 bases and J by 10 bases; unmatched bases: 9. The CDR3 nucleotides read TGTGCCACCAATTTTAACAGGGGAGCTTTCTTT. Protein product: CATNFNRGAFF.

V usage is TRBV12-3 or TRBV12-4 and J usage is TRBJ2-2; D ambiguous. V lost 3 bases to trimming and J lost 7 bases, with 9 bases between them. The CDR3 is 13 amino acids. For the CDR3, the DNA is TGTGCCAGCAGTTTCGGGCCCATCGGGGAGCTGTTTTTT. Protein sequence: CASSFGPIGELFF.

The table lists this clonotype with many counts. This sequence joins TRBV12-3 or TRBV12-4 and TRBJ1-5; D is unresolved. The CDR3 length is 13 residues. Trimming shortened V by 5 bases and J by 2 bases, and 7 bases separated the two germline ends. CDR3 region: CASSPGGNQPQHF. CDR3 in DNA: TGTGCCAGCAGTCCAGGAGGCAATCAGCCCCAGCATTTT.

This sequence joins TRBV15 and TRBJ1-5, with 7 bases matching TRBD1. After removal of 4 bases from V and 4 bases from J, the junction contained 13 bases not matched to a gene. The CDR3 runs 17 residues. Germline assignment: CDR1 LNHNV and CDR2 YYDKDF (reference sequence). CDR3 nucleotide sequence: TGTGCCACCAGCACGATTCGACAGGGAGTAGGGAATCAGCCCCAGCATTTT. It yields the protein CATSTIRQGVGNQPQHF.

The J gene is TRBJ2-2, the V gene TRBV27; D may be TRBD1 (6 bases). The CDR3 totals 17 residues. Germline V gene lookup returns CDR1 MNHEY and CDR2 SMNVEV (reference sequence). V was trimmed by 2 bases and J by 0 bases, leaving 13 bases between them. The CDR3 nucleotides are TGTGCCAGCAGTTTACAGACAGGCCGAGCGAACACCGGGGAGCTGTTTTTT. Translating it yields CASSLQTGRANTGELFF.

V usage is TRBV7-8 and J usage is TRBJ2-7; D gene unclear. Looked up from germline, CDR1 is SGHVS and CDR2 is FQNEAQ. CDR3 length: 13 residues. The V end lost 0 bases, the J end lost 3 bases, and 6 bases lay between the germline ends. The CDR3 spells CASSLAKVYEQYF. The DNA for the CDR3 is TGTGCCAGCAGCTTAGCGAAGGTCTACGAGCAGTACTTC.

V usage is TRBV7-8 and J usage is TRBJ2-5; D possibly corresponds to TRBD2 (5 bases). V was trimmed by 2 bases and J by 0 bases, leaving 7 bases between them. Germline CDR1 and CDR2: SGHVS and FQNEAQ. The CDR3 consists of 14 residues. The CDR3 nucleotides are TGTGCCAGCAGCTTACCGGACTACCAAGAGACCCAGTACTTC. Protein product: CASSLPDYQETQYF.

This clonotype was observed a handful of times. CDR3 in DNA: TGCGCCAGCAGCTTATACAGGGTAGGCGATGAGCAGTTCTTC. The encoded protein is CASSLYRVGDEQFF. This chain joins TRBV5-1 and TRBJ2-1, with a tentative D call TRBD1 (6 bases). The CDR3 runs to 14 residues. With 2 bases removed from V and 8 bases from J, the gap between germline ends came to 14 bases. Germline V gene lookup returns CDR1 SGHRS and CDR2 YFSETQ.

This clonotype was found a few times. The chain is built from TRBV27 and TRBJ1-1, with D maybe TRBD1 (5 bases). V gave up 6 bases and J gave up 4 bases, with 15 bases separating them. This CDR3 has 14 amino acids. Per the germline V gene, CDR1 is MNHEY and CDR2 is SMNVEV (reference sequence). CDR3: CASRGGMWGTEAFF. CDR3 sequence (DNA): TGTGCCAGCAGGGGGGGGATGTGGGGCACTGAAGCTTTCTTT.

A few counts support this clonotype. This chain's CDR3 is CASSLNGRAAAETQYF. CDR3 in DNA: TGTGCCAGCAGTTTAAATGGTCGGGCGGCCGCAGAGACCCAGTACTTC. The chain joins TRBV27 to TRBJ2-5; D gene ambiguous. Germline V lookup: CDR1 MNHEY, CDR2 SMNVEV (reference sequence). CDR3 length equals 16 residues. Trimming pared 2 bases from V and 4 bases from J, leaving 17 bases between.

This clonotype was recorded many times. The chain carries TRBV7-9 and TRBJ2-1, with 7 bases lining up with TRBD1. V shed 6 bases and J 2 bases; nucleotides not matched to a gene: 10. The CDR3 loop spans 16 amino acids. In germline, CDR1 is SEHNR, CDR2 FQNEAQ (reference sequence). The DNA for the CDR3 is TGTGCCAGCAGTCATCCGGGACAGCCCACCTACAATGAGCAGTTCTTC. Amino acid sequence: CASSHPGQPTYNEQFF.

This chain connects TRBV4-1 to TRBJ1-3; D is ambiguous. CDR3 length: 14 amino acids. Trimming removed 1 base at V and 3 bases at J, with 7 bases between. Germline CDR1 reads MGHRA; CDR2 reads YSYEKL. In DNA, the CDR3 is TGCGCCAGCAGCCAAGCCCAGTATGGAAACACCATATATTTT. Protein product: CASSQAQYGNTIYF.

This chain uses TRBV7-2 with TRBJ2-1; tentatively, D is TRBD1 (6 bases). The CDR3 extends over 17 amino acids. The V gene's germline CDR1 is SGHTA and CDR2 FQGNSA. V was trimmed by 1 base and J by 6 bases, leaving 19 bases between them. CDR3 protein: CASSLVQGPGAGNEQFF. The CDR3 nucleotides read TGTGCCAGCAGCTTAGTTCAGGGGCCCGGGGCCGGCAATGAGCAGTTCTTC.

Concerning this clonotype: At one end, the junction sequence differs from germline, possibly due to a read error. The V gene is TRBV7-7, the J gene TRBJ2-7; TRBD2 agrees at 7 bases. Germline loops: CDR1 SSHAT, CDR2 FNYEAQ (reference sequence). The CDR3 contains 13 residues. This CDR3 reads CASSLAGGGEQYF. CDR3 nucleotide sequence: TGTGCTAGCAGCTTAGCGGGCGGGGGCGAGCAGTACTTC.

This sequence joins TRBV7-6 and TRBJ2-5, with 9 bases identical to TRBD1. J gave up 1 base and V 3 bases, and 0 bases lay outside the gene matches. This CDR3 spans 14 amino acids. The V gene's germline CDR1 is SGHVS and CDR2 FNYEAQ. CDR3 sequence: CASSLDRGQETQYF. For the CDR3, the DNA is TGTGCCAGCAGCTTGGACAGGGGCCAAGAGACCCAGTACTTC.

V gene TRBV6-6 combines with J gene TRBJ1-1; D call uncertain. Germline assignment: CDR1 MNHNY and CDR2 SVGAGI (reference sequence). The CDR3 covers 14 residues. The V end was cut by 5 bases, the J end by 6 bases, with 16 bases between. The CDR3 here is CASSTPWQLPEAFF. CDR3 DNA sequence: TGTGCCAGCAGTACCCCCTGGCAACTTCCTGAAGCTTTCTTT.

V is TRBV2 and J is TRBJ1-1; D is unresolved. The CDR3 covers 14 residues. The germline gives CDR1 SNHLY, CDR2 FYNNEI. V gave up 7 bases and J gave up 1 base, with 13 bases separating them. The CDR3 spells CASISQTGNTEAFF. The CDR3 nucleotides read TGTGCCAGCATTTCCCAGACTGGGAACACTGAAGCTTTCTTT.

The chain employs TRBV7-8 and TRBJ1-1, with D possibly matching TRBD1 (5 bases). Germline V CDR1 and CDR2: SGHVS, FQNEAQ. The CDR3 spans 15 residues. V was trimmed by 5 bases and J by 1 base, leaving 14 bases between them. CDR3 sequence (DNA): TGTGCCAGCAGCCCGGAAATGGGGGGGAACACTGAAGCTTTCTTT. Its protein product is CASSPEMGGNTEAFF.

A few counts support this clonotype. The genes are TRBV29-1 and TRBJ1-2; TRBD1 matches 10 bases. The trim removed 1 base at V and 3 bases at J, leaving 14 bases unmatched. Germline loops: CDR1 SQVTM, CDR2 ANQGSEA. The CDR3 length is 18 residues. Here the CDR3 reads CSVEGPGTGENHYYGYTF. As DNA, the CDR3 is TGCAGCGTTGAAGGCCCCGGGACAGGGGAGAATCATTACTATGGCTACACCTTC.

This clonotype showed up just a few times. The chain joins TRBV7-2 to TRBJ2-3; D perhaps matches TRBD2 (6 bases). There are 15 residues in the CDR3. Trimming took 4 bases from V and 3 from J, leaving 14 bases between them. The V gene's germline CDR1 is SGHTA and CDR2 FQGNSA. CDR3 region: CASSSVGGVTDTQYF. The CDR3 DNA reads TGTGCCAGCAGCTCCGTGGGCGGGGTAACAGATACGCAGTATTTT.

CDR3 loop: CASRTGGFGYTF. The CDR3 bases are TGTGCCAGCAGGACAGGGGGCTTTGGCTACACCTTC. This chain links TRBV12-3 or TRBV12-4 with TRBJ1-2, with 10 bases that match TRBD1. Unmatched junction bases numbered 2, after V lost 6 bases and J lost 7 bases. CDR3 length equals 12 residues.

The rearrangement links TRBV11-2 to TRBJ2-3, with 11 positions matching TRBD2. The junction had 3 bases not matched to a gene; V was cut back by 1 base and J by 6 bases. The CDR3 is 15 residues long. Germline assignment: CDR1 SGHAT and CDR2 FQNNGV. The CDR3 region is CASSLASGGKDTQYF. The CDR3 DNA follows: TGTGCCAGCAGCTTAGCTAGCGGGGGGAAGGATACGCAGTATTTT.

This chain connects TRBV9 to TRBJ2-3, with D perhaps matching TRBD1 (5 bases). The CDR3 sequence is 15 residues long. The V end was cut by 0 bases, the J end by 7 bases, with 15 bases between. Germline CDR1 is SGDLS and CDR2 is YYNGEE. CDR3 protein: CASSVDRTPANTQYF. In nucleotides, the CDR3 is TGTGCCAGCAGCGTAGATCGGACACCCGCAAATACGCAGTATTTT.

A few counts support this clonotype. The V gene is TRBV4-1, the J gene TRBJ1-6; tentative D call: TRBD1 (5 bases). CDR1 is MGHRA, CDR2 YSYEKL, per germline. V was pared by 1 base and J by 8 bases, with 15 bases between. The CDR3 contains 16 residues. The CDR3 spells CASSQVYGHVYSPLHF. In DNA form, the CDR3 reads TGCGCCAGCAGCCAAGTTTATGGACACGTTTATTCACCCCTCCACTTT.